This T cell receptor beta chain was found in a study of T cells in pancreatic ductal adenocarcinoma. Surgery without prior neoadjuvant therapy was the treatment of the selected pancreatic ductal adenocarcinoma patients. Assay used: immunoSEQ multiplex PCR; TCRdb lists only in-frame clones, some missing. The sample lists 5,000 or so clones, approximately 70% occurring once. Germline CDR1 reads LNHDA; CDR2 reads SQIVND (reference sequence). V shed 3 bases and J shed 3 bases, with 6 bases lying between them. This CDR3 has 13 amino acids. Material: pancreatic tumor tissue. The receptor was isolated from a human donor with pancreatic ductal adenocarcinoma. The chain is built from TRBV19 and TRBJ2-1, with D unclear. The CDR3 is CASSMHSYNEQFF. The DNA of the CDR3 is TGTGCCAGTAGTATGCACAGCTACAATGAGCAGTTCTTC.